The 10 T cell receptor beta chains below were found in one sample sequenced in a study of human T cells and chemical hapten exposure. A single record per CDR3 protein comes from TCRdb applying MiXCR to the RACE reads. The sample carries tens of thousands of distinct CDR3 sequences, 8% to 13% recorded once. The time point was: patch test 2, 6 weeks after DPC sensitization. This sample's treatment: therapeutic diphenylcyclopropenone sensitization with weekly scalp DPC. The material was whole blood, obtained in connection with sensitization to the hapten diphenylcyclopropenone (DPC). All receptors come from a man between 35 and 55 years old with alopecia areata. Some clones in this sample may be carry-over from other donors' samples.

V and J are TRBV15 and TRBJ2-3; D perhaps matches TRBD2 (5 bases). The CDR3 spans 16 residues. Germline CDR1 is LNHNV and CDR2 is YYDKDF (reference sequence). The V end lost 3 bases, the J end lost 0 bases, and 13 bases lay between the germline ends. The CDR3 DNA sequence: TGTGCCACCAGCAGGAGGGTACTCCTGAGCACAGATACGCAGTATTTT. Encoded protein: CATSRRVLLSTDTQYF.

This clonotype was seen a few times. The gene calls are TRBV3-1 and TRBJ1-1; D is ambiguous. CDR3 length equals 15 residues. The germline V gene has CDR1 LGHDT and CDR2 YNNKEL (reference sequence). Trimming pared 1 base from V and 1 base from J, leaving 10 bases between. CDR3 in amino acids: CASSQGSYQNTEAFF. The CDR3 nucleotides are TGTGCCAGCAGCCAAGGGTCCTACCAGAACACTGAAGCTTTCTTT.

The V gene is TRBV7-2, the J gene TRBJ2-3, with TRBD2 matching over 10 bases. V gave up 4 bases and J gave up 0 bases; unmatched junction bases: 4. This CDR3 comprises 16 residues. The germline CDR1 and CDR2 sequences are SGHTA and FQGNSA. The CDR3 spells CASSWTTSGSTDTQYF. The CDR3 bases are TGTGCCAGCAGCTGGACGACTAGCGGGAGCACAGATACGCAGTATTTT.

The V and J genes are TRBV10-3 and TRBJ2-7; D gene ambiguous. This CDR3 comprises 13 residues. In germline, CDR1 is ENHRY, CDR2 SYGVKD. Trimming removed 6 bases at V and 5 bases at J, with 14 bases between. The CDR3, as DNA: TGTGCCATCAGCAGACTGGCTGTCGACGAGCAGTACTTC. This codes for CAISRLAVDEQYF.

This clonotype was seen repeatedly, ten times or more. The J gene is TRBJ2-5, the V gene TRBV2; the match to TRBD1 covers 8 bases. Germline V CDR1 and CDR2: SNHLY, FYNNEI. The trim removed 7 bases at V and 4 bases at J, leaving 11 bases unmatched. CDR3 length equals 15 residues. The CDR3 bases are TGTGCCAGCATGTACCGGACAGGGATGAGAGAGACCCAGTACTTC. As protein: CASMYRTGMRETQYF.

The chain employs TRBV7-9 and TRBJ2-1, with 12 bases matching TRBD2. The trim removed 2 bases at V and 10 bases at J, leaving 6 bases unmatched. Germline V gives CDR1 SEHNR, CDR2 FQNEAQ (reference sequence). This CDR3 has 15 residues. The DNA of the CDR3 is TGTGCCAGCAGCTTACAAGGACTAGCGGGGTCGGAGCAGTTCTTC. Translation gives CASSLQGLAGSEQFF.

On this clonotype itself: This may be a read error: a much more frequent sequence differs by one nucleotide. The chain uses TRBV7-2 and TRBJ1-2, with D tentatively TRBD1 (5 bases). The CDR3 is 13 residues long. Germline V gives CDR1 SGHTA, CDR2 FQGNSA. The CDR3 region has the DNA TGTGCCAGAAGCTTATGGGGGATAGGTGGCTACACCTTC. Its translation: CARSLWGIGGYTF.

The J gene is TRBJ2-7, the V gene TRBV20-1; 8 bases align to TRBD1. The CDR3 is 14 amino acids. V shed 5 bases and J 7 bases; nucleotides not matched to a gene: 13. The germline gives CDR1 DFQATT, CDR2 SNEGSKA (reference sequence). The CDR3 loop is CSAAKGQGSGEQYF. DNA of the CDR3: TGCAGTGCTGCTAAAGGACAGGGTTCGGGAGAGCAGTACTTC.

For this clonotype: Being one base from a much bigger clone, this may be a read error. V usage is TRBV5-1 and J usage is TRBJ1-1, with 8 bases identical to TRBD1. J was trimmed by 1 base and V by 4 bases; bases with no gene match: 9. Germline CDR1 is SGHRS and CDR2 is YFSETQ. The CDR3 covers 16 residues. CDR3 coding DNA: TGCGCCAGCAGCCCCGCGTTCGGACAGGGGAACACTGAAGCTTTCTTT. Amino acids: CASSPAFGQGNTEAFF.

This clonotype was counted a few times. V is TRBV20-1 and J is TRBJ2-7, with TRBD1 identical over 12 bases. Germline V lookup: CDR1 DFQATT, CDR2 SNEGSKA (reference sequence). V gave up 3 bases and J gave up 5 bases; unmatched junction bases: 8. The CDR3 contains 15 residues. The CDR3 loop reads CSASPGTGGFDEQYF. CDR3 bases: TGCAGTGCTAGCCCCGGGACAGGGGGCTTCGACGAGCAGTACTTC.